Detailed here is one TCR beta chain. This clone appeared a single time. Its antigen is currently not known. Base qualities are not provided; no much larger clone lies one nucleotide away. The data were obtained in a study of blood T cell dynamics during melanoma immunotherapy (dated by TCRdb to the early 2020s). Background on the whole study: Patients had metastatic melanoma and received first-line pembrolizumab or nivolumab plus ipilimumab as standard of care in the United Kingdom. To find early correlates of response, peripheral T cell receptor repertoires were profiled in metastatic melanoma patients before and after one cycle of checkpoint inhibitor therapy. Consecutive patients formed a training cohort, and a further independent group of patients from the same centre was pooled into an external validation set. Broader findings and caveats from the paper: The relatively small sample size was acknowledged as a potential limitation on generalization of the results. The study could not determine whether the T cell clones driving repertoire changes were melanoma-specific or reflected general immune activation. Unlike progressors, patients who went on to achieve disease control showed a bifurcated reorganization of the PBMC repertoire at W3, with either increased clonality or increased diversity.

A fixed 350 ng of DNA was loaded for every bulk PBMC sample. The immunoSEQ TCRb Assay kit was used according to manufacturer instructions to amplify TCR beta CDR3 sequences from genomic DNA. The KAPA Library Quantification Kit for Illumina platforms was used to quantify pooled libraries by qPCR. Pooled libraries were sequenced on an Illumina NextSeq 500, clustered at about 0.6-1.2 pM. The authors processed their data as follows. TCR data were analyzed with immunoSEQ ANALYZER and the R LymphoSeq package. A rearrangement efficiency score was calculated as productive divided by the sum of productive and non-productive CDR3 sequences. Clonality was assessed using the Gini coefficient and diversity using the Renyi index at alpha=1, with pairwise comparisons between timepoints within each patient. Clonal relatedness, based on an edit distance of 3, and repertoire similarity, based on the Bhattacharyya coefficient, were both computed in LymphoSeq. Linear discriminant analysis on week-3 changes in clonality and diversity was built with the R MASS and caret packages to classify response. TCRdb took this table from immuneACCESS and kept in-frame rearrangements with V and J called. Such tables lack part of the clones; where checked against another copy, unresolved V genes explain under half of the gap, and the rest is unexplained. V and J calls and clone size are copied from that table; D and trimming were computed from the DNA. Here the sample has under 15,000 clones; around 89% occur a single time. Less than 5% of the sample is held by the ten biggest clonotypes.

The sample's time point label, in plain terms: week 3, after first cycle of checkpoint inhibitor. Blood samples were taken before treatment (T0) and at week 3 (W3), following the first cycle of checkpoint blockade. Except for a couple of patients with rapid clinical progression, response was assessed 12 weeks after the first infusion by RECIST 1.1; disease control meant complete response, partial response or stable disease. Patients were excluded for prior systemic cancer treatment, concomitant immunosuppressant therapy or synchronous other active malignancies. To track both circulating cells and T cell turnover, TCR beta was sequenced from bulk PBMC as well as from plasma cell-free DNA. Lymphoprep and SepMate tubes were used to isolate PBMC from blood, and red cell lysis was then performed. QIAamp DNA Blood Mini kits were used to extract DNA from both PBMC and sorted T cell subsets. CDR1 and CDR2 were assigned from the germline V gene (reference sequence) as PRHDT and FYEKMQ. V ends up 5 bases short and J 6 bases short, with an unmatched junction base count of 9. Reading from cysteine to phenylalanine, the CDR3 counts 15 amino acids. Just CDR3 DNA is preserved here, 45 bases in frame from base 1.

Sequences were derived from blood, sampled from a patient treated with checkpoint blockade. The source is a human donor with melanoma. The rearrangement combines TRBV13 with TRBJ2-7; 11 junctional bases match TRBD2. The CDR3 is CASSPPTSGKGEQYF. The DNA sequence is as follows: TGTGCCAGCAGCCCCCCGACTAGCGGGAAGGGCGAGCAGTACTTC.